Presented here are 5 T cell receptor beta chains from one specimen sequenced in a study of T cells in Graves' hyperthyroidism and ophthalmopathy. TCR beta CDR3 sequences were amplified from RNA transcripts. First-round RT-PCR targeting the TCR CDR3 was performed with the HTBI primer set. One entry per CDR3 protein results from TCRdb running MiXCR on the multiplex PCR reads. The sample has about 290,000 distinct CDR3 sequences; roughly 13% are singletons. Source material: blood. The receptors derive from a woman in her thirties or forties with Graves' hyperthyroidism.

In its sample, this clonotype was seen many times. The chain employs TRBV5-8 and TRBJ1-2; the D gene is possibly TRBD1 (5 bases). The CDR3 is made up of 14 amino acids. Trimming cost V 5 bases and J 2 bases, with 13 bases left between them. Germline V gene lookup returns CDR1 SGHTS and CDR2 YDEGEE. CDR3 sequence (DNA): TGTGCCAGCAGGCCTAGACAGCGAAACTATGGCTACACCTTC. Its protein product is CASRPRQRNYGYTF.

The table lists this clonotype with many counts. V and J are TRBV20-1 and TRBJ1-5, with D unresolved. From germline, CDR1 is DFQATT and CDR2 SNEGSKA (reference sequence). There are 14 residues in the CDR3. Trimming removed 3 bases at V and 3 bases at J, with 12 bases between. Here the CDR3 DNA reads TGCAGTGCTAGTGTCAGCTTCAACAATCAGCCCCAGCATTTT. As protein: CSASVSFNNQPQHF.

This clonotype showed up many times. The V call is TRBV28, the J call TRBJ2-3; 9 bases are shared with TRBD2. The V and J ends lost 6 bases and 8 bases, in that order; junction bases with no gene match: 12. The CDR3 extends over 15 amino acids. Per germline, CDR1 MDHEN and CDR2 SYDVKM. Here the CDR3 DNA reads TGTGCCAGCAGCCCTCTAGCGGGAAGCCGCCGTACGCAGTATTTT. This sequence encodes CASSPLAGSRRTQYF.

There are many counts of this clonotype. The chain has TRBV12-3 or TRBV12-4 and TRBJ1-2; no definite D call. The CDR3 has 14 amino acids. V lost 3 bases and J 0 bases, leaving 8 bases between the germline ends. The CDR3 DNA sequence: TGTGCCAGCAGTTTCACTGGGCCTAACTATGGCTACACCTTC. Its protein is CASSFTGPNYGYTF.

This clonotype was picked up many times. The rearrangement uses TRBV7-2 and TRBJ2-3; D is undetermined. V lost 1 base, J lost 6 bases, and 8 bases lay in between. The CDR3 contains 13 residues. Per the germline V gene, CDR1 is SGHTA and CDR2 is FQGNSA. CDR3 protein: CASSLELEDTQYF. DNA of the CDR3: TGTGCCAGCAGCTTAGAACTTGAGGATACGCAGTATTTT.